The TCR beta chain under discussion was sequenced for a study of liver allograft versus peripheral blood T cells. For the study at large: Repertoires from peripheral blood of liver transplant recipients were compared with those inside their transplanted livers.

Overall study results and limits: Repertoires found inside liver allografts reportedly differed from T cell receptor repertoires in peripheral blood.

From the reads, TCRdb called clonotypes with MiXCR, one entry per CDR3 protein. The sample lists about 13,000 distinct CDR3 sequences, about 18% seen once, with approximately 2% in the top ten. Points on this clonotype: Its matching antigen is unknown. A junction end diverges from the germline sequence, so it may reflect a read error.

This CDR3 is 15 amino acids long. The sequence derives from a human patient who had a liver transplant. Part of the T cell pool may stem from the graft donor. The rearrangement uses TRBV12-3 or TRBV12-4 and TRBJ1-5, with 9 bases matching TRBD1. The CDR3, as DNA: TGTGCCAGCAGCTTAGGACAGGGGACGGGCCAGCCCCAGCATTTT. Protein: CASSLGQGTGQPQHF.